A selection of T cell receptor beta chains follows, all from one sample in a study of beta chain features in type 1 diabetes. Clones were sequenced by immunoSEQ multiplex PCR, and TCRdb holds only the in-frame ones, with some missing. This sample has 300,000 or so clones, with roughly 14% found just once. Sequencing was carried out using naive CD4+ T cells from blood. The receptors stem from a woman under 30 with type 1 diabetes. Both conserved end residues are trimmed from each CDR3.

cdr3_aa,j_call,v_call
ASSGPGANVLT,TRBJ2-6,TRBV10-1
ASKRGSSGANVLT,TRBJ2-6,TRBV5-1
ASSAAGAGREETQY,TRBJ2-5,TRBV2
ATSGTRLGGLETQY,TRBJ2-5,TRBV25-1
ASSPGGQETQY,TRBJ2-5,TRBV18
ASSARRDEQF,TRBJ2-1,TRBV11-3
ARVDRGSPNYGYT,TRBJ1-2,TRBV19
ASRRGTAEQF,TRBJ2-1,TRBV7-9
ASSARTSGSFEQY,TRBJ2-7,TRBV2
ASSADRYNQPQH,TRBJ1-5,TRBV19
ASSSGQGSYNEQF,TRBJ2-1,TRBV6-5
ASSLAAGTPEAF,TRBJ1-1,TRBV7-9
ASSLGQVVNTEAF,TRBJ1-1,TRBV5-6
ASSLSGTAGELF,TRBJ2-2,TRBV6-5
ASIRDRGNTGELF,TRBJ2-2,TRBV2
ASNKKGNPPYEQY,TRBJ2-7,TRBV28
ASSQDRDSNQPQH,TRBJ1-5,TRBV4-2
ASSFVGQGPSRKNIQY,TRBJ2-4,TRBV5-1
AWAAGYGYT,TRBJ1-2,TRBV30
ASSLNGRNTEAF,TRBJ1-1,TRBV5-1
ASSQTPQGFHEQY,TRBJ2-7,TRBV5-6
ASSYVSSYNEQF,TRBJ2-1,TRBV11-2
ASSEGLAALYEQY,TRBJ2-7,TRBV5-1
AWSSAHYQPQH,TRBJ1-5,TRBV30
ASSLGRGSLGETQY,TRBJ2-5,TRBV13
ASSHLGAGELF,TRBJ2-2,TRBV14
ASSQFREGRGNEQF,TRBJ2-1,TRBV4-1
AINPAGGYEQY,TRBJ2-7,TRBV10-3
ASSRQGPGANVLT,TRBJ2-6,TRBV2
ASSRQISEKLF,TRBJ1-4,TRBV6-5
ASRPRDRVYEQY,TRBJ2-7,TRBV28
ASSEADSYTQY,TRBJ2-3,TRBV10-1
ASSVDSRSGNVEQY,TRBJ2-7,TRBV9
ASSIRGGGELF,TRBJ2-2,TRBV7-3
ASSLANREGTEAF,TRBJ1-1,TRBV5-4
ASSLWDSKGDTQY,TRBJ2-3,TRBV5-4
ASSPRRTQETQY,TRBJ2-5,TRBV7-2
ASRWDTYEQY,TRBJ2-7,TRBV5-1
SVKGGGPEAF,TRBJ1-1,TRBV29-1
ASSPAGEKTQY,TRBJ2-5,TRBV7-9
ASSATGGGQETQY,TRBJ2-5,TRBV5-1
ASSLHVATDTQY,TRBJ2-3,TRBV27
ASGPRDRANTGELF,TRBJ2-2,TRBV7-3
ASSQDKDRQPSYGYT,TRBJ1-2,TRBV4-3
ASSTTGGGYGYT,TRBJ1-2,TRBV27
ASDRGSNQPQH,TRBJ1-5,TRBV30
ASSHITRAGSYEQY,TRBJ2-7,TRBV4-1
AWRNGEGSEQF,TRBJ2-1,TRBV30
ASSARLAGVNGEQF,TRBJ2-1,TRBV7-9
ASSVVDSAFQETQY,TRBJ2-5,TRBV9
ASSSYSYRETQY,TRBJ2-5,TRBV7-2
ASSQDLAGGRDEQY,TRBJ2-7,TRBV4-2
ASSESTGELF,TRBJ2-2,TRBV2